The 30 T cell receptor beta chains below all came from one sample that was sequenced in a study of regulatory T cells in long-lasting Graves disease. Indicated time point: persistent/refractory GD, antithyroid drugs over 5 years with positive TRAb. PBMC RNA served as the TCR library source. Both iRepertoire HTBI primers and Arm-PCR of CDR3 regions were used to build the TCR beta libraries. MiXCR, applied by TCRdb to the multiplex PCR reads, yields one record per CDR3 protein. Counted here are 350,000 to 500,000 distinct CDR3 sequences, roughly a fifth occurring once; the ten biggest clones make up more than 13%. The sample consisted of peripheral blood mononuclear cells (PBMCs), taken when the disease was refractory, from a patient treated with antithyroid drugs. These receptors originate from a female donor with Graves disease.

This clonotype has a count of ten or more. The chain uses TRBV28 and TRBJ2-7; no firm D call. Trimming took 3 bases from V and 1 from J, leaving 7 bases between them. This CDR3 is 13 amino acids long. Germline assignment: CDR1 MDHEN and CDR2 SYDVKM. The CDR3 sequence: CASSLKPSYEQYF. CDR3 nucleotides: TGTGCCAGCAGTTTGAAACCTTCCTACGAGCAGTACTTC.

A remark on this clonotype: A read error may explain this, as a much larger clone is one base away. This rearrangement joins TRBV6-1 to TRBJ2-7; no firm D call. V lost 7 bases and J 1 base, leaving 17 bases between the germline ends. CDR3 length equals 15 residues. The germline V gene has CDR1 MNHNS and CDR2 SASEGT. The CDR3 coding sequence is TGTGCCAGCAACGAGGCCCCGAAGAGGTCCTACGAGCAGTACTTC. This translates into CASNEAPKRSYEQYF.

V and J are TRBV6-1 and TRBJ2-7; possibly TRBD2 for D (6 bases). The CDR3 contains 13 residues. CDR1 is MNHNS, CDR2 SASEGT, per germline. V was pared by 7 bases and J by 4 bases, with 14 bases between. CDR3 nucleotides: TGTGCCAGCAAACGGGGGAGTGAATACGAGCAGTACTTC. Amino acids: CASKRGSEYEQYF.

This chain links TRBV7-2 with TRBJ2-7; TRBD2 matches 9 bases. The CDR3 consists of 15 residues. The V and J ends lost 2 bases and 3 bases, in that order; junction bases with no gene match: 5. Germline V gene sequence: CDR1 SGHTA, CDR2 FQGNSA. The CDR3 DNA reads as TGTGCCAGCAGCTTACAAGCGGGGGGAAGCTACGAGCAGTACTTC. Its protein is CASSLQAGGSYEQYF.

Worth noting for this clonotype: One junction end does not reproduce the germline sequence, and a read error may be involved. The chain links TRBV5-8 to TRBJ2-7, with 7 positions matching TRBD1. CDR1 and CDR2 from the germline V gene are SGHTS and YDEGEE. CDR3 length equals 15 residues. The CDR3 coding sequence is TGTGCCGGCAGCTCTCCTCTTGGGACAGCATACGAGCAGTACTTC. Its translation is CAGSSPLGTAYEQYF.

This clonotype showed up many times. This chain joins TRBV7-2 and TRBJ1-1; no clear D gene. With 2 bases removed from V and 1 base from J, the gap between germline ends came to 8 bases. Germline lookup yields CDR1 SGHTA and CDR2 FQGNSA. This CDR3 is built from 14 residues. Here the CDR3 DNA reads TGTGCCAGCAGCTTATTGGCAGGGAACACTGAAGCTTTCTTT. As protein: CASSLLAGNTEAFF.

The sample holds many counts of this clonotype. V is TRBV6-1 and J is TRBJ1-1; the D is unclear. CDR1 and CDR2 from the germline V gene are MNHNS and SASEGT. The CDR3 is 15 residues long. With 7 bases removed from V and 0 bases from J, the gap between germline ends came to 15 bases. The CDR3 DNA sequence: TGTGCCAGCACCTTGGACGGACGAATGAACACTGAAGCTTTCTTT. Residues: CASTLDGRMNTEAFF.

The count of this clonotype is one. J is TRBJ2-5 and V is TRBV5-1, with 9 bases aligning to TRBD1. The J call may be wrong; the DNA end is better matched by TRBJ2-1. Germline loops: CDR1 SGHRS, CDR2 YFSETQ. This CDR3 has 15 amino acids. The chain's CDR3 is CASSWPGTGLSEQFF. CDR3 DNA sequence: TGCGCCAGCAGCTGGCCCGGGACAGGGTTGAGTGAGCAGTTCTTC.

This clonotype was detected only a few times. The chain has TRBV28 and TRBJ1-2; possibly TRBD1 for D (6 bases). The germline V gene has CDR1 MDHEN and CDR2 SYDVKM. The CDR3 covers 14 residues. V lost 3 bases and J 4 bases, leaving 12 bases between the germline ends. CDR3 coding DNA: TGTGCCAGCAGTTTGTGGGGGGGCGCCTATGGCTACACCTTC. Translated: CASSLWGGAYGYTF.

This rearrangement joins TRBV7-9 to TRBJ2-7; D is unclear. Germline V gene data show CDR1 as SEHNR and CDR2 as FQNEAQ (reference sequence). The CDR3 extends over 16 amino acids. Deletions cut 4 bases from V and 0 bases from J, with 16 bases between. This chain's CDR3 is CASSSRAVISSYEQYF. For the CDR3, the DNA is TGTGCCAGCAGCTCAAGGGCCGTTATTAGCTCCTACGAGCAGTACTTC.

This chain uses TRBV18 with TRBJ1-1; D not resolved. The germline V gene has CDR1 KGHSH and CDR2 LQKENI. The V end lost 2 bases, the J end lost 1 base, and 8 bases lay between the germline ends. This CDR3 contains 14 residues. The chain's CDR3 is CASSPNYGNTEAFF. CDR3 bases: TGTGCCAGCTCACCAAATTACGGGAACACTGAAGCTTTCTTT.

This clonotype has a handful of counts. The rearrangement uses TRBV7-9 and TRBJ2-5; 7 nucleotides agree with TRBD2. V gave up 3 bases and J gave up 1 base; unmatched junction bases: 8. Germline values: CDR1 SEHNR, CDR2 FQNEAQ (reference sequence). This CDR3 has 16 amino acids. CDR3 amino acids: CASSFGGGSVQETQYF. The DNA for the CDR3 is TGTGCCAGCAGCTTCGGAGGCGGGAGCGTCCAAGAGACCCAGTACTTC.

This clonotype was counted at least ten times. V gene TRBV10-3 combines with J gene TRBJ2-5; 9 nucleotides line up with TRBD1. The V gene's germline CDR1 is ENHRY and CDR2 SYGVKD. J was trimmed by 3 bases and V by 5 bases; bases with no gene match: 1. This CDR3 contains 13 residues. In nucleotides, the CDR3 is TGTGCCATCAGTTGGACAGGGGAAGAGACCCAGTACTTC. Translation: CAISWTGEETQYF.

This clonotype was recorded at least ten times. V gene TRBV28 combines with J gene TRBJ2-7; unclear D gene. V was clipped by 2 bases and J by 3 bases, with 8 bases between them. The CDR3 loop spans 13 amino acids. Germline CDR1 MDHEN, CDR2 SYDVKM. CDR3 sequence (DNA): TGTGCCAGCAGTTTAACTGCCTACTACGAGCAGTACTTC. This translates into CASSLTAYYEQYF.

The rearrangement links TRBV3-1 to TRBJ2-7, with D possibly TRBD1 on 6 matching bases. Germline assignment: CDR1 LGHDT and CDR2 YNNKEL (reference sequence). The V and J ends lost 7 bases and 3 bases respectively, with 16 bases between them. The CDR3 length is 14 residues. This CDR3 reads CASTPGTFGYEQYF. The CDR3 nucleotides read TGTGCCAGCACCCCCGGGACATTCGGCTACGAGCAGTACTTC.

This clonotype was observed once. The V and J genes are TRBV15 and TRBJ2-1, with 7 bases matching TRBD1. CDR3 size: 15 residues. Germline V lookup: CDR1 LNHNV, CDR2 YYDKDF (reference sequence). V dropped 2 bases and J dropped 7; count of bases not matched to a gene: 8. The CDR3 DNA reads TGTGCCACCAGCAGACTCGACAGGGATATAAATGAGCAGTTCTTC. It is translated as CATSRLDRDINEQFF. Full variable domain (outside the CDR3, taken from reference TRBV15 and TRBJ2-1): DAMVIQNPRYQVTQFGKPVTLSCSQTLNHNVMYWYQQKSSQAPKLLFHYYDKDFNNEADTPDNFQSRRPNTSFCFLDIRSPGLGDTAMYLCATSRLDRDINEQFFGPGTRLTVL.

This clonotype was observed at least ten times. The rearrangement uses TRBV7-8 and TRBJ2-7; D not certain. The V gene lost 4 bases and the J gene lost 0 bases, with 7 bases spanning the gap. This CDR3 is 13 amino acids long. Germline-derived CDR1 and CDR2 are SGHVS and FQNEAQ. CDR3 protein: CASSSSYSYEQYF. CDR3 in DNA: TGTGCCAGCAGCTCGTCCTACTCCTACGAGCAGTACTTC.

Regarding this clonotype: A much larger clone differs by one base, so this may be a read error. The chain employs TRBV11-3 and TRBJ2-2; 9 nucleotides align to TRBD1. Germline values: CDR1 SGHNT, CDR2 YENEEA. The CDR3 has 16 amino acids. The CDR3 sequence: CANSSRTGENTGELFF. The CDR3 nucleotides read TGTGCCAACAGCTCGAGGACAGGGGAGAACACCGGGGAGCTGTTTTTT.

The gene calls are TRBV28 and TRBJ2-3, with D perhaps TRBD1 or TRBD2 (6 bases each). Germline V lookup: CDR1 MDHEN, CDR2 SYDVKM. CDR3 size: 15 residues. Trimming removed 7 bases from V and 0 bases from J, with 14 bases in between. Here the CDR3 reads CASTQGTSSTDTQYF. The CDR3 region has the DNA TGTGCCAGCACCCAGGGGACTTCAAGCACAGATACGCAGTATTTT.

This clonotype was recorded at least ten times. The chain employs TRBV10-3 and TRBJ1-2, with D unclear. The CDR3 extends over 14 amino acids. Trimming cost V 0 bases and J 8 bases, with 13 bases left between them. Germline V lookup: CDR1 ENHRY, CDR2 SYGVKD. The CDR3 DNA reads as TGTGCCATCAGTGAGTCATTGTCCGGTAGGGGCTACACCTTC. It is translated as CAISESLSGRGYTF.

This clonotype came up many times. V is TRBV28 and J is TRBJ1-2, with D possibly matching TRBD1 (5 bases). Trimming stripped 7 bases from V and 3 bases from J, with 15 bases between. The CDR3 has 14 residues. CDR1 is MDHEN, CDR2 SYDVKM, per germline. CDR3 nucleotides: TGTGCCAGCATCCCAGGGCAGGGAGACTATGGCTACACCTTC. Its protein is CASIPGQGDYGYTF.

About this clonotype: Being one base from a much bigger clone, this may be a read error. The CDR3 carries no conserved terminal phenylalanine or tryptophan, so it likely arises from a read error. The chain is built from TRBV6-2 or TRBV6-3 and TRBJ2-4, with D perhaps matching TRBD1 (6 bases). Germline V lookup: CDR1 MNHEY, CDR2 SVGEGT. CDR3 size: 15 residues. V was clipped by 4 bases and J by 7 bases, with 17 bases between them. For the CDR3, the DNA is TGTGCCAGCAGTTCGAACAGGGAAGTAGAGAACATTCAGTACCTC. This translates into CASSSNREVENIQYL.

This clonotype was picked up many times. V is TRBV6-5 and J is TRBJ2-5; D is tentatively TRBD1 or TRBD2 (7 bases each). V was shortened by 0 bases and J by 0 bases, with 23 bases between the two germline ends. Germline V gene sequence: CDR1 MNHEY, CDR2 SVGAGI. The CDR3 length is 20 residues. The CDR3 coding sequence is TGTGCCAGCAGTTACTCGCGGTCTTCTGCAGGGGGGAGGGACCAAGAGACCCAGTACTTC. Protein sequence: CASSYSRSSAGGRDQETQYF.

This rearrangement joins TRBV7-8 to TRBJ1-2; 7 positions match TRBD1. This CDR3 has 17 residues. The junction had 10 bases not matched to a gene; V was cut back by 2 bases and J by 1 base. Germline CDR1 is SGHVS and CDR2 is FQNEAQ. CDR3 in amino acids: CASSLTPTGAVNYGYTF. The DNA of the CDR3 is TGTGCCAGCAGCTTAACCCCAACAGGGGCGGTTAACTATGGCTACACCTTC.

The table lists this clonotype with a few counts. This chain uses TRBV12-3 or TRBV12-4 with TRBJ2-4; 14 bases line up with TRBD2. V was clipped by 3 bases and J by 2 bases; unmatched bases: 9. This CDR3 contains 19 residues. As DNA, the CDR3 is TGTGCCAGCAGTTTGCGACTAGCGGGGGGGCAGTGGTCCAAAAACATTCAGTACTTC. This sequence encodes CASSLRLAGGQWSKNIQYF.

The genes are TRBV19 and TRBJ1-5; the D is unclear. Germline CDR1 LNHDA, CDR2 SQIVND (reference sequence). V was shortened by 6 bases and J by 4 bases, with 13 bases between the two germline ends. The CDR3 is made up of 14 amino acids. The CDR3 bases are TGTGCCAGTAGAAGAATGACGACAAATCAGCCCCAGCATTTT. It is translated as CASRRMTTNQPQHF.

This clonotype was counted ten times or more. The J gene is TRBJ1-2, the V gene TRBV15, with D unresolved. There are 14 residues in the CDR3. The V and J ends lost 0 bases and 6 bases respectively, with 11 bases between them. Germline V gives CDR1 LNHNV, CDR2 YYDKDF (reference sequence). The chain's CDR3 is CATSREEVFDGYTF. CDR3 bases: TGTGCCACCAGCAGAGAGGAAGTATTCGATGGCTACACCTTC.

CDR3 residues: CASSLVEGYIAKNIQYF. The CDR3 region has the DNA TGTGCCAGCAGCTTAGTGGAGGGATACATAGCCAAAAACATTCAGTACTTC. The chain joins TRBV5-6 to TRBJ2-4; possibly TRBD2 for D (6 bases). V was shortened by 2 bases and J by 0 bases, with 15 bases between the two germline ends. Germline V CDR1 and CDR2: SGHDT, YYEEEE. The CDR3 spans 17 residues.

This clonotype was found many times. The chain employs TRBV9 and TRBJ1-2, with unresolved D. In germline, CDR1 is SGDLS, CDR2 YYNGEE. The V end was cut by 3 bases, the J end by 4 bases, with 10 bases between. The length of the CDR3 is 13 residues. The CDR3 spells CASSATRAYGYTF. The CDR3 DNA reads as TGTGCCAGCAGCGCCACCCGGGCCTATGGCTACACCTTC.

Ten or more counts support this clonotype. The V call is TRBV5-8, the J call TRBJ1-5; D uncertain. Per germline, CDR1 SGHTS and CDR2 YDEGEE. This CDR3 is built from 13 residues. Trimming stripped 2 bases from V and 7 bases from J, with 10 bases between. CDR3 residues: CASSLRQEQPQHF. DNA for the CDR3: TGTGCCAGCAGCTTACGCCAGGAACAGCCCCAGCATTTT.